Listed below are T cell receptor beta chains from one sample, sequenced in a study of cytomegalovirus exposure and HLA in healthy donors. TCRdb keeps only in-frame clones here, not all; method: immunoSEQ multiplex PCR. This table holds under 100,000 clones, about two thirds found once. Sequencing was performed on PBMCs. These receptors came from a woman aged 45-65 years in good health and CMV-seropositive. The CDR3 runs from the conserved cysteine through the conserved F or W.

CASSEGGGDQPQHF	TRBV6-1	TRBJ1-5
CASSIVVTHNEQFF	TRBV19	TRBJ2-1
CASSVGPNQPQHF	TRBV9	TRBJ1-5
CASSLGSGGNSPLHF	TRBV13	TRBJ1-6
CASSVTRTSGSYEQYF	TRBV10-1	NA
CAISETAGTGFGYTF	TRBV10-3	TRBJ1-2
CASSEYRVTDTQYF	TRBV2	TRBJ2-3
CASSKTDTNQPQHF	TRBV19	TRBJ1-5
CASSMRQGGETQYF	TRBV28	TRBJ2-5
CASSAYGDTEAFF	TRBV25-1	TRBJ1-1
CASSIPGLADEQYF	TRBV19	TRBJ2-7
CASIIRGYSYEQYF	TRBV13	TRBJ2-7
CASSHTRAGKTQYF	TRBV4-3	TRBJ2-5
CASSARDRGLNQPQHF	TRBV6-1	TRBJ1-5
CASSPLDREDLYGYTF	TRBV19	TRBJ1-2
CASSPMDRGATEAFF	TRBV10-1	TRBJ1-1
CASSIAGAGQGQFF	TRBV19	TRBJ2-1
CASSLYGTGEDTQYF	TRBV5-4	TRBJ2-3
CASSIRPSGRQETQYF	TRBV19	TRBJ2-5
CSVEVGAEAFF	TRBV29-1	TRBJ1-1
CASGTVPNYGYTF	TRBV28	TRBJ1-2
CASRRSGAYNEQFF	TRBV27	TRBJ2-1
CSVEGTSVQETQYF	TRBV29-1	TRBJ2-5
CASSASGSSYNEQFF	TRBV7-9	TRBJ2-1
CASNNGQGYGYTF	TRBV6-6	TRBJ1-2
CASGAAGSYEQYF	TRBV9	TRBJ2-7
CASSYGVGSQPQHF	TRBV6-5	TRBJ1-5
CASSPNRGRDTEAFF	TRBV25-1	TRBJ1-1
CASSPPSGQGVSYNEQFF	TRBV18	TRBJ2-1
CASSSTPTGAPQYF	TRBV11-2	TRBJ2-7
CASSLRGVSHNEQFF	TRBV7-8	TRBJ2-1
CASSSGTGSLIYEQYF	TRBV7-8	TRBJ2-7
CAWSQLAGSYEQYF	TRBV30	TRBJ2-7
CSSRGLSYNEQFF	TRBV29-1	TRBJ2-1
CASSRGGPDTQYF	TRBV28	TRBJ2-3
CASSLGDFAYEQYF	TRBV6-5	NA
CARFPGQSHF	TRBV21-1	TRBJ1-5
CASRIRGLGTDTQYF	TRBV19	TRBJ2-3
CASSQSWRRDNYGYTF	TRBV14	TRBJ1-2
CASSEAGLGGNF	TRBV2	TRBJ2-5
CASSFVIAGEYNEQFF	TRBV5-4	TRBJ2-1
CASTHGEYSGNTIYF	TRBV10-2	TRBJ1-3
CASSLLIGQGPNSPLHF	TRBV7-2	TRBJ1-6
CASSESLGKLFF	TRBV2	TRBJ1-4
CASSGTGGGWGGTEAFF	TRBV9	TRBJ1-1
CASSVLADGSTDTQYF	TRBV6-1	TRBJ2-3
CASSWLADFRDTQYF	TRBV7-2	TRBJ2-3
CASSQDVVAGVGDPRAQYF	TRBV4-1	TRBJ2-5
CASGLVQGTGGTGELFF	TRBV12-5	TRBJ2-2
CASSLTPQGISSGNTIYF	TRBV5-1	TRBJ1-3
CASSLQGSGEAFF	TRBV28	TRBJ1-1
CASSASRAGQPQHF	TRBV18	TRBJ1-5
CASSLVGRHAEQYF	TRBV5-6	TRBJ2-7